Each of the 12 T cell receptor beta chains below was sequenced from the same sample in a study of CD8+CD57+ T cells in acquired aplastic anemia. All sequencing subjects had displayed CD8+CD57+ cell expansion on flow cytometry. The use of genomic DNA as template underpinned the TCR beta VDJ and CDR3 profiling. Via MiXCR, TCRdb re-called the reads, giving one row per CDR3 protein. The table shows approximately 180,000 distinct CDR3 sequences, with roughly 43% occurring only once. The sequenced material came from sorted CD4+, CD8+, or CD8+CD57+ T cells (not recorded which) from PBMCs. The receptors stem from a human donor with aplastic anemia.

The chain is built from TRBV24-1 and TRBJ2-5; D perhaps matches TRBD2 (6 bases). The CDR3 contains 14 residues. V was cut by 4 bases and J by 5 bases, with 13 bases left in between. Germline V lookup: CDR1 KGHDR, CDR2 SFDVKD. Here the CDR3 reads CATSDPTSLETQYF. In DNA, the CDR3 is TGTGCCACCAGTGACCCGACTAGTTTGGAGACCCAGTACTTC.

The rearrangement joins TRBV7-6 to TRBJ2-1; D may be TRBD2 (6 bases). The CDR3 contains 17 residues. The V end was cut by 3 bases, the J end by 5 bases, with 20 bases between. Germline values: CDR1 SGHVS, CDR2 FNYEAQ. CDR3 residues: CASSFPDKPGLNNEQFF. The CDR3 region has the DNA TGTGCCAGCAGCTTCCCCGACAAACCGGGACTGAACAATGAGCAGTTCTTC.

In the case of this clonotype: A much more abundant neighbour one base away suggests this may be a read error. The chain recombines TRBV5-4 with TRBJ1-1; D may be TRBD1 (6 bases). This CDR3 is 13 amino acids long. Germline CDR1 is SGHNT and CDR2 is YYREEE (reference sequence). The CDR3 region is CASSPGRDTDAFF. Written as DNA, the CDR3 is TGTGCCAGCAGCCCGGGTCGGGACACTGACGCTTTCTTT.

This rearrangement joins TRBV7-9 to TRBJ1-1, with D tentatively TRBD1 (5 bases). CDR1 SEHNR and CDR2 FQNEAQ come from the germline V gene (reference sequence). The CDR3 runs 14 residues. V was clipped by 6 bases and J by 0 bases, with 11 bases between them. CDR3 nucleotide sequence: TGTGCCAGCAGAGTTGGGGACCTGAACACTGAAGCTTTCTTT. Translated: CASRVGDLNTEAFF.

The chain couples TRBV4-2 to TRBJ2-1; 10 bases are shared with TRBD2. Per germline, CDR1 LGHNA and CDR2 YNFKEQ. Germline trimming cut 4 bases from V and 2 bases from J; bases unmatched to any gene: 14. This CDR3 is built from 19 residues. In DNA form, the CDR3 reads TGTGCCAGCAGCCCTAGCCCGGGGAGGAGCGGGAGGGCCTACAATGAGCAGTTCTTC. Translation gives CASSPSPGRSGRAYNEQFF.

In DNA, the CDR3 is TGTGCCAGTAGTATAGGGGGACAGGGTGTACCCCAGCATTTT. Its protein is CASSIGGQGVPQHF. V gene TRBV19 combines with J gene TRBJ1-5, with 9 bases lining up with TRBD1. There are 14 residues in the CDR3. The germline V gene encodes CDR1 LNHDA and CDR2 SQIVND (reference sequence). The V gene end was trimmed by 1 base and the J gene end by 10 bases; junction bases not matched to a gene: 5. Based on the CDR3 plus reference TRBV19 and TRBJ1-5, the full variable domain is DGGITQSPKYLFRKEGQNVTLSCEQNLNHDAMYWYRQDPGQGLRLIYYSQIVNDFQKGDIAEGYSVSREKKESFPLTVTSAQKNPTAFYLCASSIGGQGVPQHFGDGTRLSIL.

This clonotype has at least ten counts. The gene calls are TRBV2 and TRBJ2-7; D is unresolved. The CDR3 runs 13 residues. Germline V gene data show CDR1 as SNHLY and CDR2 as FYNNEI. The V end lost 4 bases, the J end lost 1 base, and 8 bases lay between the germline ends. DNA for the CDR3: TGTGCCAGCAGTGTAGGGCAGTCCTACGAGCAGTACTTC. This gives the protein CASSVGQSYEQYF.

The chain is built from TRBV5-6 and TRBJ1-2; D is perhaps TRBD1 (6 bases). The CDR3 has 12 amino acids. Per germline, CDR1 SGHDT and CDR2 YYEEEE. The V end lost 1 base, the J end lost 12 bases, and 13 bases lay between the germline ends. In DNA, the CDR3 is TGTGCCAGCAGCTTGAAAGGAGGGGGACACACCTTC. As protein: CASSLKGGGHTF. Full variable domain (outside the CDR3, taken from reference TRBV5-6 and TRBJ1-2): DAGVTQSPTHLIKTRGQQVTLRCSPKSGHDTVSWYQQALGQGPQFIFQYYEEEERQRGNFPDRFSGHQFPNYSSELNVNALLLGDSALYLCASSLKGGGHTFGSGTRLTVV.

The V and J genes are TRBV19 and TRBJ1-1; D perhaps matches TRBD1 (5 bases). The germline CDR1 and CDR2 sequences are LNHDA and SQIVND (reference sequence). The V gene lost 3 bases and the J gene lost 5 bases, with 16 bases spanning the gap. The CDR3 has 15 amino acids. CDR3 nucleotide sequence: TGTGCCAGTAGTATCAGAGGGCAGGGTGATACTGAAGCTTTCTTT. Protein product: CASSIRGQGDTEAFF.

The chain recombines TRBV5-1 with TRBJ1-5; 9 bases align to TRBD1. Germline lookup yields CDR1 SGHRS and CDR2 YFSETQ. CDR3 length: 15 residues. The J segment lost 3 bases and the V segment lost 7 bases, leaving 8 bases of the junction unmatched. CDR3 in DNA: TGCGCCAGCGCCTCCGGGACAGGGTACAATCAGCCCCAGCATTTT. Protein: CASASGTGYNQPQHF.

Note on this clonotype: This may come from a read error, since a much larger clone is one base off. The chain is built from TRBV6-1 and TRBJ1-2; D gene ambiguous. The V end lost 10 bases, the J end lost 8 bases, and 14 bases lay between the germline ends. CDR1 is MNHNS, CDR2 SASEGT, per germline. CDR3 size: 11 residues. The CDR3, as DNA: TGTGCCACCTCAATTAGCGGGGGCTACACCTTC. Its protein is CATSISGGYTF.

The chain carries TRBV3-1 and TRBJ1-3; no definite D call. V was clipped by 4 bases and J by 1 base, with 8 bases between them. Germline CDR1 LGHDT, CDR2 YNNKEL (reference sequence). CDR3 size: 14 residues. CDR3: CASSLGRSGNTIYF. CDR3 sequence (DNA): TGTGCCAGCAGCCTAGGGCGGTCTGGAAACACCATATATTTT.